This T cell receptor (beta chain) is drawn from a study of PD-L1 blockade in urothelial cancer. The overall study: Individuals in the cohort had been given 0 to 3 earlier chemotherapy regimens. Study-wide results and limits: Survival was better when pretreatment blood TCR clonality fell below the median.

Per the germline V gene, CDR1 is MNHNY and CDR2 is SVGAGI (reference sequence). The CDR3 sequence is 16 residues long. V lost 2 bases to trimming and J lost 3 bases, with 14 bases between them. The repertoire was sequenced with immunoSEQ multiplex PCR; TCRdb's copy has only in-frame clones and lacks some. The table lists roughly 100,000 clones, roughly 90% of them singletons, with 0.97% in the top ten. With regard to this clone: The target antigen is unknown.

This sample's time point: pretreatment peripheral blood. Individual patients had between 1 and 8 samples, taken pretreatment and on-treatment. Sequencing was performed on PBMCs, taken around atezolizumab (anti-PD-L1) treatment. The V call is TRBV6-6, the J call TRBJ1-5, with a possible D match to TRBD1 (6 bases). The sequence derives from a woman older than 75 with urothelial cancer. As DNA, the CDR3 is TGTGCCAGCAGTTACGGGAGGGGGAACCCCAATCAGCCCCAGCATTTT. Translated, it gives CASSYGRGNPNQPQHF.